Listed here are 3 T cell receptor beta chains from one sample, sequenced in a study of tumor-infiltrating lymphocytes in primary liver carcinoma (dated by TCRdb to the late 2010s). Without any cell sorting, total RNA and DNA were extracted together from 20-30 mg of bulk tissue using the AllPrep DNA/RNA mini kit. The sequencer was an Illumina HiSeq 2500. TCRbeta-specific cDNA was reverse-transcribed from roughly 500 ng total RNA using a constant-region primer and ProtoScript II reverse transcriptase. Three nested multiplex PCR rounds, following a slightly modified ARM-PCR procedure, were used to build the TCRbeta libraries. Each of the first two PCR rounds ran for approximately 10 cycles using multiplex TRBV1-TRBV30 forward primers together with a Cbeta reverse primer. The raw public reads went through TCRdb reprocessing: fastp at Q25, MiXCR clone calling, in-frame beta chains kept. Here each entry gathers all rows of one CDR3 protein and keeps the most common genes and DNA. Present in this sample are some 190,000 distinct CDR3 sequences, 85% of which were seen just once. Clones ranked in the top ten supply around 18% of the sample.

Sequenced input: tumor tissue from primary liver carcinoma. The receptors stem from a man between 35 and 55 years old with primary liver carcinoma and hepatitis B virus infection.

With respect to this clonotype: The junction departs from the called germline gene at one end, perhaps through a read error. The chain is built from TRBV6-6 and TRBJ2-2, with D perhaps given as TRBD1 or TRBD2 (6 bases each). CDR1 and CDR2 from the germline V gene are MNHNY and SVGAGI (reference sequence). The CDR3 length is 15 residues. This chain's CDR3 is CANTTRGANAGELFF. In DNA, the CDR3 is TGTGCCAACACTACAAGGGGGGCGAACGCCGGGGAGCTGTTTTTC.

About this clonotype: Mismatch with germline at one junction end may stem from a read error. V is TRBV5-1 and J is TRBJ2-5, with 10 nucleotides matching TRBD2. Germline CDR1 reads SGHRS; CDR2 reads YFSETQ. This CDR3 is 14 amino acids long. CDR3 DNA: TGTACCAGCAGCGAAGCGGGAGGGAGCGAGACCCAGTACTTC. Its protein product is CTSSEAGGSETQYF. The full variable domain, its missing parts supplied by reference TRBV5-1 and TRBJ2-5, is KAGVTQTPRYLIKTRGQQVTLSCSPISGHRSVSWYQQTPGQGLQFLFEYFSETQRNKGNFPGRFSGRQFSNSRSEMNVSTLELGDSALYLCTSSEAGGSETQYFGPGTRLLVL.

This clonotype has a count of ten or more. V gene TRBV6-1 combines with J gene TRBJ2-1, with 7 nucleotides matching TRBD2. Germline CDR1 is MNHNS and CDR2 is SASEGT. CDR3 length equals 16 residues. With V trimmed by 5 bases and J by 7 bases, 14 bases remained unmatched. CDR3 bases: TGTGCCAGCAGTCGAAAGGGAAGCGGGGATTGGAATGAGCAGTTCTTC. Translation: CASSRKGSGDWNEQFF.